Listed below are T cell receptor beta chains from one sample, sequenced in a study of blood T cell repertoires in COVID-19. Using immunoSEQ multiplex PCR, the repertoire was profiled, and TCRdb retains in-frame clones only, with some absent. Of some 27,000 clones in the sample, around 86% were seen once. Sequencing used peripheral blood. These receptors originate from a human donor in a cohort sampled during active COVID-19. The donor label of this sample is uncertain. Each CDR3 is given with its conserved first and last residue. Fields, in order: J gene, V gene, D gene, clone size, CDR3 DNA, CDR3 protein. A D gene is named only where the DNA matches it firmly. Clone size appears in some rows only: once, few, many, or a class for an expanded clone.

TRBJ1-1	TRBV29-1	TRBD1	-	TGCAGCGCAACCACAGGGGCGGTCACTGAAGCTTTCTTT	CSATTGAVTEAFF
TRBJ2-7	TRBV28	-	-	TGTGCCAGCAATCTTTACTCGGGGAATAACTACGAGCAGTACTTC	CASNLYSGNNYEQYF
TRBJ1-6	TRBV7-6	-	once	TGTGCCAGCAGCTCTACCTCGGGACACTATAATTCACCCCTCCACTTT	CASSSTSGHYNSPLHF
TRBJ1-5	TRBV7-9	-	-	TGTGCCAGCAGCTCAACTGACCCATCACCTCAGGGGCAGCCCCAGCATTTT	CASSSTDPSPQGQPQHF
TRBJ2-2	TRBV5-5	-	once	TGTGCCAGCAGCTACGGGGGTTCGAACACCGGGGAGCTGTTTTTT	CASSYGGSNTGELFF
TRBJ2-6	TRBV14	-	-	TGTGCCAGCAGATCCGGGACTGTGAACTCTGGGGCCAACGTCCTGACTTTC	CASRSGTVNSGANVLTF
TRBJ2-1	TRBV6-5	TRBD2	-	TGTGCCAGCAGTTATAGCGGGGTCTCCTACAATGAGCAGTTCTTC	CASSYSGVSYNEQFF
TRBJ1-1	TRBV28	-	-	TGTGCCAGCAGTTGGGGACTACTTGAAGCTTTCTTT	CASSWGLLEAFF
TRBJ2-3	TRBV2	TRBD2	-	TGTGCCAGCACCGTGACTAGCGGGGTCGCAGATACGCAGTATTTT	CASTVTSGVADTQYF
TRBJ1-4	TRBV10-3	TRBD1	-	TGTGCCGCAACAGGGGAGAAGAGTGAAAAACTGTTTTTT	CAATGEKSEKLFF
TRBJ1-2	TRBV11-2	-	-	TGTGCCAGCAGCCCCCCGGGTCGATATGGCTACACCTTC	CASSPPGRYGYTF
TRBJ1-5	TRBV7-3	-	once	TGTGCCAGCAGCCTGGACAGCATAGGGCCCCAGCATTTT	CASSLDSIGPQHF
TRBJ1-2	TRBV9	-	-	TGTGCCAGCAGCGTAGAACCAGGGCTTGGCTACACCTTC	CASSVEPGLGYTF
TRBJ2-7	TRBV24-1	TRBD1	few	TGTGCCACCAGTGACGACAGGGACGAGCAGTACTTC	CATSDDRDEQYF
TRBJ2-7	TRBV27	-	-	TGTGCCAGCAGTTCCGGGATCGATGTAGGCGAGCAGTACTTC	CASSSGIDVGEQYF
TRBJ1-2	TRBV5-4	TRBD1	few	TGTGCCAGCAGCCCCCGGGAGGGGACAGGGGCACGTGGCTACACCTTC	CASSPREGTGARGYTF
TRBJ1-5	TRBV7-9	-	medium-sized	TGTGCCAGCAGCTTAGGGGGCGGGCCCCAGCATTTT	CASSLGGGPQHF
TRBJ2-7	TRBV3-1/TRBV3-2	TRBD1	-	TGTGCCAGCAGCCAACCCGGACAGGTGGGATTCTACGAGCAGTACTTC	CASSQPGQVGFYEQYF
TRBJ2-6	TRBV28	-	once	TGTGCCAGCAGCTACTCTGGACAGTGGGGCGTCCTGACTTTC	CASSYSGQWGVLTF
TRBJ1-2	TRBV2	-	-	TGTGCCAGCAGCTCCGACAGGAACTATGGCTACACCTTC	CASSSDRNYGYTF
TRBJ1-2	TRBV19	TRBD1	-	TGTGCCAGTAGTACCGAGGGACAGGTTGGGAACTATGGCTACACCTTC	CASSTEGQVGNYGYTF
TRBJ1-2	TRBV7-8	-	-	TGTGCCAGCAGCCCGACGGACAGTCTCTATGGCTACACCTTC	CASSPTDSLYGYTF
TRBJ1-4	TRBV7-9	TRBD1	-	TGTGCCAGCAGCCTGGACAGGGTTAATGAAAAACTGTTTTTT	CASSLDRVNEKLFF
TRBJ2-3	TRBV2	TRBD1	-	TGTGCCAGCAGATCGACAGGGGGCGCGTCAGATACGCAGTATTTT	CASRSTGGASDTQYF
TRBJ2-5	TRBV18	TRBD2	-	TGTGCCAGCTCACCACCACCCGGGACTAGCGGCCAAGAGACCCAGTACTTC	CASSPPPGTSGQETQYF
TRBJ2-7	TRBV5-1	TRBD1	-	TGCGCCAGCAGCTTGAGCACCACCGGGACAGGGAGCGAGCAGTACTTC	CASSLSTTGTGSEQYF
TRBJ1-2	TRBV7-9	-	-	TGTGCCAGCAGCCCAGGGGCTTATGGCTACACCTTC	CASSPGAYGYTF
TRBJ2-7	TRBV6-5	TRBD1	-	TGTGCCAGCAGTCCGGACAGGTCCTCCTACGAGCAGTACTTC	CASSPDRSSYEQYF
TRBJ2-7	TRBV20-1	TRBD2	-	TGCAGTGCTAGTGTAGCGGGGGGATCCTCCTACGAGCAGTACTTC	CSASVAGGSSYEQYF
TRBJ2-7	TRBV12-3/TRBV12-4	TRBD1	once	TGTGCCAGCAGCTCGGGACAGACTTACGAGCAGTACTTC	CASSSGQTYEQYF
TRBJ1-1	TRBV7-9	-	-	TGTGCCAGCAGCTTAGCGGGGGGATTGAACACTGAAGCTTTCTTT	CASSLAGGLNTEAFF
TRBJ1-4	TRBV2	TRBD1	-	TGTGCCAGCAGTGAAGCCGACAGGGGCAATGAAAAACTGTTTTTT	CASSEADRGNEKLFF
TRBJ1-5	TRBV30	-	-	TGTGCCTGGAGTGCGGGGAGAGTGGCCCAAAGCAATCAGCCCCAGCATTTT	CAWSAGRVAQSNQPQHF
TRBJ2-1	TRBV7-2	-	-	TGTGCCAGCAGCTTAGTGGGGAGGAGGAGGGGTAATGAGCAGTTCTTC	CASSLVGRRRGNEQFF
TRBJ1-3	TRBV4-1	TRBD1	few	TGCGCCAGCAGCCAAGATGCCCCACAGGGGATCTCTGGAAACACCATATATTTT	CASSQDAPQGISGNTIYF
TRBJ2-7	TRBV11-2	TRBD1	-	TGTGCCAGCAGCTTTTACAGGGGAAGCTCCTACGAGCAGTACTTC	CASSFYRGSSYEQYF
TRBJ1-5	TRBV2	-	-	TGTGCCAGCAGTGATTTGACTCTTTCTCAGCCCCAGCATTTT	CASSDLTLSQPQHF
TRBJ1-1	TRBV4-1	-	once	TGCGCCAGCAGCCAAGATCAGGGGAACACTGAAGCTTTCTTT	CASSQDQGNTEAFF
TRBJ1-2	TRBV7-2	TRBD1	-	TGTGCCAGCAGCTTAGATCAGGGGGCCACAATCGGCTACACCTTC	CASSLDQGATIGYTF
TRBJ1-3	TRBV30	TRBD1	-	TGTGCCTGGAGTGTCGGGGACAGAGGAAACACCATATATTTT	CAWSVGDRGNTIYF
TRBJ1-4	TRBV5-5	TRBD1	-	TGTGCCAGCAGCTTGGGACAGGGGGCTCTTGGGGATGAAAAACTGTTTTTT	CASSLGQGALGDEKLFF
TRBJ2-2	TRBV9	TRBD1	-	TGTGCCAGCAGGACAGGGGGCGCGGGGAACACCGGGGAGCTGTTTTTT	CASRTGGAGNTGELFF
TRBJ2-2	TRBV5-1	TRBD1	-	TGCGCCAGCAGCCGTACTTACACGGGACAGCTCACACCGAACACCGGGGAGCTGTTTTTT	CASSRTYTGQLTPNTGELFF
TRBJ1-1	TRBV5-1	TRBD1	-	TGCGCCAGCAGCTTGGCGGACAGGGTGATAGAGAACACTGAAGCTTTCTTT	CASSLADRVIENTEAFF
TRBJ1-2	TRBV2	TRBD1	-	TGTGCCAGTGGGGACAGGGGAGGTGGCTACACCTTC	CASGDRGGGYTF
TRBJ2-7	TRBV11-2	-	-	TGTGCCAGCAGCTTACACCCAGCGATCATGCGGGAGCAGTACTTC	CASSLHPAIMREQYF
TRBJ2-5	TRBV24-1	-	few	TGTGCCACCAGTGATTTTCGCTCCAGGGTAGGGGAGACCCAGTACTTC	CATSDFRSRVGETQYF
TRBJ2-1	TRBV7-2	TRBD1	-	TGTGCCAGCAGCCCGGACAGGGGTGCCTACAATGAGCAGTTCTTC	CASSPDRGAYNEQFF
TRBJ1-2	TRBV7-9	-	-	TGTGCCAGCACCCACACACGAGGGTTTGACTATGGCTACACCTTC	CASTHTRGFDYGYTF
TRBJ1-3	TRBV5-4	-	-	TGTGCCAGCAACTCTCCGAGCTCTGGAAACACCATATATTTT	CASNSPSSGNTIYF
TRBJ2-7	TRBV29-1	TRBD1	-	TGCAGCGTCGACAGGGGGCTAGACGAGCAGTACTTC	CSVDRGLDEQYF
TRBJ2-5	TRBV18	-	-	TGTGCCAGCTCACTCTCAGGGGCCGAAGAGACCCAGTACTTC	CASSLSGAEETQYF
TRBJ1-5	TRBV7-9	TRBD1	-	TGTGCCAGCAGCCACCCGGGACAGGGGGATCAGCCCCAGCATTTT	CASSHPGQGDQPQHF
TRBJ1-1	TRBV5-6	TRBD1	-	TGTGCCAGCAGCTCAGACAGGGTGACTGAAGCTTTCTTT	CASSSDRVTEAFF
TRBJ1-5	TRBV7-8	-	-	TGTGCCAGCAGCTTAGTATCACGGACAGAAATCAGGCCCCAGCATTTT	CASSLVSRTEIRPQHF